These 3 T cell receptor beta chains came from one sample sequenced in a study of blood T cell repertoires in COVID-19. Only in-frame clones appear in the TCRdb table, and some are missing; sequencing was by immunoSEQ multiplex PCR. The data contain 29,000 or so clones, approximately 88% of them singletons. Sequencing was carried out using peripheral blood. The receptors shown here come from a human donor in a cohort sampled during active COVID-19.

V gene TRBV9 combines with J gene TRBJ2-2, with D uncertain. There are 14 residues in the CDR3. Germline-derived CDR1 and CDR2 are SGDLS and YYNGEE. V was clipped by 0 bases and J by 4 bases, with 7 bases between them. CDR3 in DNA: TGTGCCAGCAGCGTAGCGGTTACCACCGGGGAGCTGTTTTTT. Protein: CASSVAVTTGELFF.

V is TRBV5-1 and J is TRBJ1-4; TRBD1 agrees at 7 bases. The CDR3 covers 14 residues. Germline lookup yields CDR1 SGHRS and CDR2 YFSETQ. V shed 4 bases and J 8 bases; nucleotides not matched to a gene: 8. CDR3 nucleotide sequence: TGCGCCAGCAGCCCCGCCAGGGGGAGCGAAAAACTGTTTTTT. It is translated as CASSPARGSEKLFF. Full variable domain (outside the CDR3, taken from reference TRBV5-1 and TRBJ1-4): KAGVTQTPRYLIKTRGQQVTLSCSPISGHRSVSWYQQTPGQGLQFLFEYFSETQRNKGNFPGRFSGRQFSNSRSEMNVSTLELGDSALYLCASSPARGSEKLFFGSGTQLSVL.

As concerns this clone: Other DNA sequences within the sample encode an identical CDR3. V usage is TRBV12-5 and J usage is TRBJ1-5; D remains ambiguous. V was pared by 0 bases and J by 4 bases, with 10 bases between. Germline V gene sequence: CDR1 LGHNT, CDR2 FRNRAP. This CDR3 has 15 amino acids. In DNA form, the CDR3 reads TGTGCTAGTGGTTTGGTACGGGAGGGAAATCAGCCCCAGCATTTT. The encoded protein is CASGLVREGNQPQHF.